A selection of T cell receptor beta chains follows, all from one sample in a study of shared clonotypes between healthy human individuals. The data were produced by immunoSEQ multiplex PCR, yet TCRdb's version contains in-frame clones alone and is incomplete. Of hundreds of thousands of clones listed, about 82% are singletons. Input material: PBMCs. Receptor source: a woman aged 40 to 55 in good health. Some clones in this sample may be carry-over from other donors' samples. The CDR3 runs from the conserved cysteine through the conserved F or W. D genes are given only for firm matches. Clone sizes are given selectively: once, few, many, or a class where the clone is expanded.

D gene	J gene	V gene	clone size	CDR3 DNA	CDR3 protein
NA	TRBJ2-3	TRBV5-1	NA	TGCGCCAGCAGCTTCGGCCCAGATACGCAGTATTTT	CASSFGPDTQYF
NA	TRBJ2-3	TRBV11-3	NA	TGTGCCAGCAGCTTGGAGCGGCCCGGAGAATCAGATACGCAGTATTTT	CASSLERPGESDTQYF
TRBD1	TRBJ1-3	TRBV4-1	NA	TGCGCCAGCAGCCAAGTCGGCGGACAGGACTCTGGAAACACCATATATTTT	CASSQVGGQDSGNTIYF
NA	TRBJ1-2	TRBV7-8	once	TGTGCCAGCAGCTTAGGCCTTGCCAGGGCCGGCTATGGCTACACCTTC	CASSLGLARAGYGYTF
NA	TRBJ2-2	TRBV4-2	NA	TGTGCCAGCAGCCAAGCGTTAACCGGGGAGCTGTTTTTT	CASSQALTGELFF
TRBD2	TRBJ2-1	TRBV5-1	many	TGCGCCAGCAGTGAGAGCGGGAGCTCCTACAATGAGCAGTTCTTC	CASSESGSSYNEQFF
TRBD2	TRBJ2-7	TRBV5-6	NA	TGTGCCAGCAGCAGACCACTAGCGGGAGTTGGCTACGAGCAGTACTTC	CASSRPLAGVGYEQYF
TRBD1	TRBJ2-3	TRBV28	few	TGTGCCAGTTCGGGACAGGGAACAGATACGCAGTATTTT	CASSGQGTDTQYF
TRBD1	TRBJ1-2	TRBV29-1	NA	TGCAGCGCAACCGCGGCAGGGGGCTATGGCTACACCTTC	CSATAAGGYGYTF
TRBD1	TRBJ1-2	TRBV7-2	NA	TGTGCCAGCAGCTTGGGACAGGGGGCATACTATGGCTACACCTTC	CASSLGQGAYYGYTF
TRBD1	TRBJ1-2	TRBV29-1	few	TGCAGTGGGACAGAGCCTAACTATGGCTACACCTTC	CSGTEPNYGYTF
NA	TRBJ2-7	TRBV30	NA	TGTGCCTGGAGTGTGCGGGTAGGCGAGCAGTACTTC	CAWSVRVGEQYF
NA	TRBJ1-5	TRBV2	NA	TGTGCCAGCAATAGGACAGTGCATCAGCCCCAGCATTTT	CASNRTVHQPQHF
NA	TRBJ2-1	TRBV7-9	few	TGTGCCAGCAGCGGCGGGTCGAGCTCCTACAATGAGCAGTTCTTC	CASSGGSSSYNEQFF
NA	TRBJ1-2	TRBV19	NA	TGTGCCAGTAGTACAGTCCATGGGACCATCTATGGCTACACCTTC	CASSTVHGTIYGYTF
NA	TRBJ1-2	TRBV19	many	TGTGCCAGTAGTATCTCGGGGGTCGACTATGGCTACACCTTC	CASSISGVDYGYTF
NA	TRBJ2-2	TRBV28	NA	TGTGCCAGCACCCTGCTCAGGGGAGCGACCGGGGAGCTGTTTTTT	CASTLLRGATGELFF
NA	TRBJ1-2	TRBV19	NA	TGTGCCAGTAGTATCGTGGGGGACTATGGCTACACCTTC	CASSIVGDYGYTF
TRBD1	TRBJ1-1	TRBV7-2	many	TGTGCCAGCAGCTTAGGGGACAGGAGGAACACTGAAGCTTTCTTT	CASSLGDRRNTEAFF
NA	TRBJ2-6	TRBV30	many	TGTGCCTGGAGTGTAGGGAGGAGCGGGGCCAACGTCCTGACTTTC	CAWSVGRSGANVLTF
NA	TRBJ1-1	TRBV6-4	NA	TGTGCCAGCAGTGCACGCTGGGACACTGAAGCTTTCTTT	CASSARWDTEAFF
TRBD1	TRBJ2-2	TRBV28	NA	TGTGCCAGCAGTGAACAGGACAGGGACGACGGGGAGCTGTTTTTT	CASSEQDRDDGELFF
NA	TRBJ2-2	TRBV7-7	once	TGTGCCAGCAGCTTAGACAGGGACACCGGGGAGCTGTTTTTT	CASSLDRDTGELFF
TRBD2	TRBJ2-7	TRBV16	NA	TGTGCCAGCAGCCAGGAGACCGGGACTAGCGGCTACGAGCAGTACTTC	CASSQETGTSGYEQYF
NA	TRBJ2-1	TRBV30	many	TGTGCCTGGAGTCGGACTACGTTACATGAGCAGTTCTTC	CAWSRTTLHEQFF
TRBD2	TRBJ2-1	TRBV7-7	NA	TGTGCTAGCAGCTTAAGCGGGGTCAATGAGCAGTTCTTC	CASSLSGVNEQFF
NA	TRBJ1-1	TRBV28	NA	TGTGCCAGCCTTTCGGGGGGACCAAGTACGATGAACACTGAAGCTTTCTTT	CASLSGGPSTMNTEAFF
NA	TRBJ1-1	TRBV18	NA	TGTGCCAGCTCACTTTCCGGGACACCTGTAGCTTTCTTT	CASSLSGTPVAFF
NA	TRBJ2-7	TRBV28	NA	TGTGCCAGCAGCACCCCGGAGTGGGGGCGGGGTGGCGAGCAGTACTTC	CASSTPEWGRGGEQYF
NA	TRBJ2-1	TRBV19	NA	TGTGCCAGTAGTATTCAGATCGGGGGACTCGGTGAGCAGTTCTTC	CASSIQIGGLGEQFF
NA	TRBJ2-2	TRBV2	NA	TGTGCCAGCCACCCGACAGGTTCCATCGGGGAGCTGTTTTTT	CASHPTGSIGELFF
NA	TRBJ1-2	TRBV28	NA	TGTGCCAGCAGTTCCTCGACCGGGACGGCCTATGGCTACACCTTC	CASSSSTGTAYGYTF
NA	TRBJ1-4	TRBV28	once	TGTGCCAGCAGTAATGAAGGGCCAGGTGAAAAACTGTTTTTT	CASSNEGPGEKLFF
NA	TRBJ2-2	TRBV7-9	few	TGTGCCAGCACCCACATGGCGAACACCGGGGAGCTGTTTTTT	CASTHMANTGELFF
NA	TRBJ1-1	TRBV7-3	NA	TGTGCCAGCAGCTCCCGGACTAACACTGAAGCTTTCTTT	CASSSRTNTEAFF
TRBD1	TRBJ2-7	TRBV7-2	NA	TGTGCCAGCAGCTCGGACAGGGGGCGCGAGCAGTACTTC	CASSSDRGREQYF
NA	TRBJ2-3	TRBV7-9	NA	TGTGCCAGCAGCTTATCGCGGGACGCAGATACGCAGTATTTT	CASSLSRDADTQYF
NA	TRBJ1-5	TRBV19	NA	TGTGCCAGCCGGGACGGATATCAGCCCCAGCATTTT	CASRDGYQPQHF
TRBD2	TRBJ2-1	TRBV5-4	NA	TGTGCCAGCAGCGGGACTAGCGGGGCGATCTACAATGAGCAGTTCTTC	CASSGTSGAIYNEQFF
TRBD1	TRBJ2-7	TRBV2	NA	TGTGCCAGCAGCGGATTACAGGGGACCTACGAGCAGTACTTC	CASSGLQGTYEQYF
NA	TRBJ2-2	TRBV30	few	TGTGCCTGGAGTGGAGGGGCCGGGGAGCTGTTTTTT	CAWSGGAGELFF
NA	TRBJ2-6	TRBV30	NA	TGTGCCTGGAGTACGGGGGCGAGCGTCTCTGGGGCCAACGTCCTGACTTTC	CAWSTGASVSGANVLTF
TRBD1	TRBJ2-3	TRBV4-3	NA	TGCGCCAGCAGCCAAGCTCAGGGGGCTGCAGATACGCAGTATTTT	CASSQAQGAADTQYF
NA	TRBJ1-4	TRBV5-1	NA	TGCGCCAGCAGCCTCACCGGGGGGACTAATGAAAAACTGTTTTTT	CASSLTGGTNEKLFF
NA	TRBJ2-7	TRBV5-6	few	TGTGCCAGCAGTCGCCGGTTGGGGACAAGGGTCTACGAGCAGTACTTC	CASSRRLGTRVYEQYF